A selection of T cell receptor beta chains follows, all from one sample in a study of human T cells and chemical hapten exposure. MiXCR, run by TCRdb on the RACE reads, gives a single entry per CDR3 protein. Of approximately 100,000 distinct CDR3 sequences in the sample, less than 10% were seen once. Source: whole blood, taken in connection with sensitization to the hapten diphenylcyclopropenone (DPC). The receptor set was obtained from a woman aged 40-49 years with alopecia areata. Some clones in this sample may be carry-over from other donors' samples. Each CDR3 is given with its conserved first and last residue. The D gene is left open where the match is weak. Clone size appears in some rows only: once, few, many, or a class for an expanded clone.

j_gene: TRBJ1-3
abundance: NA
v_gene: TRBV7-9
d_gene: NA
CDR3aa: CASSPSSGNTIYF
CDR3nt: TGTGCCAGCAGCCCGAGCTCTGGAAACACCATATATTTT

j_gene: TRBJ2-5
abundance: NA
v_gene: TRBV7-2
d_gene: NA
CDR3aa: CASSLGGGSVSETQYF
CDR3nt: TGTGCCAGCAGCTTAGGGGGAGGCAGTGTCTCGGAGACCCAGTACTTC

j_gene: TRBJ2-3
abundance: medium-sized
v_gene: TRBV4-3
d_gene: TRBD2
CDR3aa: CASSHGATSGLPDTQYF
CDR3nt: TGCGCCAGCAGCCATGGAGCGACTAGCGGATTACCAGATACGCAGTATTTT

j_gene: TRBJ2-3
abundance: NA
v_gene: TRBV5-1
d_gene: NA
CDR3aa: CASSLPGPDTQYF
CDR3nt: TGCGCCAGCAGCTTGCCCGGACCAGATACGCAGTATTTT

j_gene: TRBJ1-3
abundance: NA
v_gene: TRBV7-9
d_gene: TRBD1
CDR3aa: CASNPPGGGSGNTIYF
CDR3nt: TGTGCCAGCAACCCTCCAGGGGGAGGCTCTGGAAACACCATATATTTT

j_gene: TRBJ1-2
abundance: many
v_gene: TRBV4-3
d_gene: TRBD1
CDR3aa: CASSLDRGTTYGYTF
CDR3nt: TGCGCCAGCAGCCTAGACAGGGGAACTACCTATGGCTACACCTTC

j_gene: TRBJ2-3
abundance: many
v_gene: TRBV4-3
d_gene: NA
CDR3aa: CASSGGRGDTQYF
CDR3nt: TGCGCCAGCAGCGGAGGCCGGGGGGATACGCAGTATTTT

j_gene: TRBJ2-6
abundance: many
v_gene: TRBV7-6
d_gene: NA
CDR3aa: CASSLLGPANVLTF
CDR3nt: TGTGCCAGCAGCTTGCTGGGGCCGGCCAACGTCCTGACTTTC

j_gene: TRBJ1-4
abundance: many
v_gene: TRBV11-2
d_gene: NA
CDR3aa: CASSGTPEKLFF
CDR3nt: TGTGCCAGCAGCGGGACGCCCGAAAAACTGTTTTTT

j_gene: TRBJ2-7
abundance: NA
v_gene: TRBV7-3
d_gene: NA
CDR3aa: CASSLYKGYEQYF
CDR3nt: TGTGCCAGCAGCTTATATAAGGGCTACGAGCAGTACTTC

j_gene: TRBJ2-7
abundance: NA
v_gene: TRBV13
d_gene: TRBD2
CDR3aa: CASSLGMAAGGIHEQYF
CDR3nt: TGTGCCAGCAGCTTAGGAATGGCAGCGGGGGGTATCCACGAGCAGTACTTC

j_gene: TRBJ2-4
abundance: many
v_gene: TRBV4-3
d_gene: TRBD1
CDR3aa: CASSQSTGNKNIQYF
CDR3nt: TGCGCCAGCAGCCAGTCGACAGGGAACAAAAACATTCAGTACTTC

j_gene: TRBJ2-1
abundance: NA
v_gene: TRBV5-1
d_gene: NA
CDR3aa: CASSSLPSATYNEQFF
CDR3nt: TGCGCCAGCAGCTCCCTCCCTAGCGCAACCTACAATGAGCAGTTCTTC

j_gene: TRBJ2-4
abundance: NA
v_gene: TRBV11-2
d_gene: NA
CDR3aa: CASSFDTKNIQYF
CDR3nt: TGTGCCAGCAGCTTTGACACCAAAAACATTCAGTACTTC

j_gene: TRBJ2-6
abundance: few
v_gene: TRBV6-2/TRBV6-3
d_gene: TRBD1
CDR3aa: CASRFDRGLSGANVLTF
CDR3nt: TGTGCCAGCAGATTCGACAGGGGGCTCTCTGGGGCCAACGTCCTGACTTTC

j_gene: TRBJ2-1
abundance: few
v_gene: TRBV9
d_gene: NA
CDR3aa: CASSVGGVYNEQFF
CDR3nt: TGTGCCAGCAGCGTAGGGGGGGTCTACAATGAGCAGTTCTTC

j_gene: TRBJ1-6
abundance: few
v_gene: TRBV5-1
d_gene: TRBD1
CDR3aa: CASRQGATSYNSPLHF
CDR3nt: TGCGCCAGCCGACAGGGGGCTACCTCCTATAATTCACCCCTCCACTTT

j_gene: TRBJ1-1
abundance: many
v_gene: TRBV4-3
d_gene: NA
CDR3aa: CASSQDPRDTEAFF
CDR3nt: TGCGCCAGCAGCCAAGATCCCAGGGACACTGAAGCTTTCTTT

j_gene: TRBJ1-2
abundance: few
v_gene: TRBV20-1
d_gene: NA
CDR3aa: CSANVVGYGYTF
CDR3nt: TGCAGTGCCAACGTCGTAGGGTACGGCTACACCTTC

j_gene: TRBJ1-2
abundance: few
v_gene: TRBV7-9
d_gene: NA
CDR3aa: CASSLAGPYGYTF
CDR3nt: TGTGCCAGCAGCTTAGCCGGGCCTTATGGCTACACCTTC

j_gene: TRBJ2-3
abundance: NA
v_gene: TRBV7-2
d_gene: NA
CDR3aa: CASSTQQVISTDTQYF
CDR3nt: TGTGCCAGCAGCACCCAACAGGTGATAAGCACAGATACGCAGTATTTT

j_gene: TRBJ2-5
abundance: many
v_gene: TRBV7-2
d_gene: TRBD2
CDR3aa: CASSFTSGGKETQYF
CDR3nt: TGTGCCAGCAGCTTCACTAGCGGGGGGAAAGAGACCCAGTACTTC

j_gene: TRBJ1-5
abundance: many
v_gene: TRBV20-1
d_gene: TRBD1
CDR3aa: CSATGQALYSNQPQHF
CDR3nt: TGCAGTGCTACCGGACAGGCGCTCTATAGCAATCAGCCCCAGCATTTT

j_gene: TRBJ2-1
abundance: NA
v_gene: TRBV16
d_gene: NA
CDR3aa: CASSQSRQWTLYNEQFF
CDR3nt: TGTGCCAGCAGCCAATCTAGGCAGTGGACCCTATACAATGAGCAGTTCTTC

j_gene: TRBJ1-1
abundance: NA
v_gene: TRBV12-3/TRBV12-4
d_gene: NA
CDR3aa: CASSWTENTEAFF
CDR3nt: TGTGCCAGCAGTTGGACAGAGAACACTGAAGCTTTCTTT

j_gene: TRBJ2-7
abundance: many
v_gene: TRBV6-6
d_gene: TRBD2
CDR3aa: CASREAGSGAPTKQYF
CDR3nt: TGTGCCAGCAGGGAGGCGGGTAGCGGGGCCCCTACGAAGCAGTACTTC

j_gene: TRBJ2-1
abundance: NA
v_gene: TRBV29-1
d_gene: TRBD2
CDR3aa: CSARTSGWNEQFF
CDR3nt: TGCAGCGCTCGGACTAGCGGGTGGAATGAGCAGTTCTTC

j_gene: TRBJ2-7
abundance: NA
v_gene: TRBV23-1
d_gene: TRBD1
CDR3aa: CASSQWTGLNYEQYF
CDR3nt: TGCGCCAGCAGTCAATGGACAGGGCTAAACTACGAGCAGTACTTC

j_gene: TRBJ2-3
abundance: NA
v_gene: TRBV11-3
d_gene: NA
CDR3aa: CASSPPGHTDTQYF
CDR3nt: TGTGCCAGCAGCCCACCGGGTCACACAGATACGCAGTATTTT

j_gene: TRBJ1-1
abundance: NA
v_gene: TRBV12-3/TRBV12-4
d_gene: NA
CDR3aa: CASVVRGVAEAFF
CDR3nt: TGTGCCAGCGTAGTTCGTGGGGTGGCTGAAGCTTTCTTT

j_gene: TRBJ2-2
abundance: NA
v_gene: TRBV28
d_gene: TRBD2
CDR3aa: CASSFSSGGAGELFF
CDR3nt: TGTGCCAGCAGTTTCTCTAGCGGGGGGGCCGGGGAGCTGTTTTTT

j_gene: TRBJ1-2
abundance: NA
v_gene: TRBV6-6
d_gene: NA
CDR3aa: CASTADNYGYTF
CDR3nt: TGTGCCAGCACTGCGGATAACTATGGCTACACCTTC

j_gene: TRBJ2-7
abundance: NA
v_gene: TRBV9
d_gene: TRBD2
CDR3aa: CASSELAGGPYEQYF
CDR3nt: TGTGCCAGCAGCGAACTAGCGGGGGGGCCCTACGAGCAGTACTTC

j_gene: TRBJ1-2
abundance: NA
v_gene: TRBV28
d_gene: NA
CDR3aa: CASSFFSPRGYTF
CDR3nt: TGTGCCAGCAGTTTTTTCTCCCCCCGGGGCTACACCTTC

j_gene: TRBJ1-1
abundance: NA
v_gene: TRBV5-1
d_gene: NA
CDR3aa: CASSLYFEDTEAFF
CDR3nt: TGCGCCAGCAGCTTGTACTTTGAGGACACTGAAGCTTTCTTT

j_gene: TRBJ2-3
abundance: NA
v_gene: TRBV7-3
d_gene: NA
CDR3aa: CASSSAGGRADTQYF
CDR3nt: TGTGCCAGCAGCTCCGCCGGGGGCAGGGCAGATACGCAGTATTTT

j_gene: TRBJ2-5
abundance: many
v_gene: TRBV5-1
d_gene: NA
CDR3aa: CASSFGQGNQETQYF
CDR3nt: TGCGCCAGCAGCTTTGGGCAGGGGAACCAAGAGACCCAGTACTTC

j_gene: TRBJ1-1
abundance: NA
v_gene: TRBV6-1
d_gene: NA
CDR3aa: CASSVMDQAAKAFF
CDR3nt: TGTGCCAGCAGTGTAATGGACCAGGCCGCTAAAGCTTTCTTT

j_gene: TRBJ1-6
abundance: few
v_gene: TRBV28
d_gene: TRBD1
CDR3aa: CASSPQGALSPLHF
CDR3nt: TGTGCCAGCAGCCCCCAGGGGGCTCTTTCACCCCTCCACTTT

j_gene: TRBJ1-1
abundance: few
v_gene: TRBV4-1
d_gene: NA
CDR3aa: CASSHTVTRTEAFF
CDR3nt: TGCGCCAGCAGCCATACTGTAACGCGGACTGAAGCTTTCTTT

j_gene: TRBJ1-5
abundance: NA
v_gene: TRBV20-1
d_gene: NA
CDR3aa: CSATAAREGQPQHF
CDR3nt: TGCAGTGCTACAGCAGCTCGGGAAGGACAGCCCCAGCATTTT

j_gene: TRBJ1-2
abundance: few
v_gene: TRBV7-8
d_gene: NA
CDR3aa: CASSPYRGDANYGYTF
CDR3nt: TGTGCCAGCAGCCCCTATCGGGGGGACGCTAACTATGGCTACACCTTC

j_gene: TRBJ2-1
abundance: NA
v_gene: TRBV2
d_gene: NA
CDR3aa: CASRSDGYNEQFF
CDR3nt: TGTGCCAGCCGTTCGGACGGATACAATGAGCAGTTCTTC

j_gene: TRBJ2-3
abundance: many
v_gene: TRBV7-6
d_gene: TRBD2
CDR3aa: CASSWADLGGADTQYF
CDR3nt: TGTGCCAGCAGCTGGGCCGACTTGGGGGGGGCAGATACGCAGTATTTT

j_gene: TRBJ1-2
abundance: many
v_gene: TRBV28
d_gene: NA
CDR3aa: CASFVGYPYYGYTF
CDR3nt: TGTGCCAGTTTCGTAGGGTACCCCTACTATGGCTACACCTTC

j_gene: TRBJ2-3
abundance: few
v_gene: TRBV6-2/TRBV6-3
d_gene: TRBD2
CDR3aa: CASSPPGGGPRDTQYF
CDR3nt: TGTGCCAGCAGTCCCCCGGGCGGGGGACCTCGGGATACGCAGTATTTT

j_gene: TRBJ2-3
abundance: NA
v_gene: TRBV14
d_gene: NA
CDR3aa: CASSQGHSDTQYF
CDR3nt: TGTGCCAGCAGCCAAGGTCACAGCGATACGCAGTATTTT

j_gene: TRBJ2-7
abundance: few
v_gene: TRBV7-2
d_gene: TRBD2
CDR3aa: CASSLGGGAPYEQYF
CDR3nt: TGTGCCAGCAGCTTGGGCGGGGGGGCCCCCTACGAGCAGTACTTC

j_gene: TRBJ2-7
abundance: NA
v_gene: TRBV20-1
d_gene: TRBD1
CDR3aa: CSARVETGGPEQYF
CDR3nt: TGCAGTGCTAGAGTAGAGACAGGGGGCCCCGAGCAGTACTTC

j_gene: TRBJ2-5
abundance: many
v_gene: TRBV7-2
d_gene: NA
CDR3aa: CASSSGPRMDQYF
CDR3nt: TGTGCCAGCAGCTCGGGACCGAGGATGGACCAGTACTTC

j_gene: TRBJ1-4
abundance: many
v_gene: TRBV3-1
d_gene: TRBD1
CDR3aa: CASSRDRDHEKLFF
CDR3nt: TGTGCCAGCAGCCGAGACAGGGATCATGAAAAACTGTTTTTT

j_gene: TRBJ2-7
abundance: few
v_gene: TRBV6-1
d_gene: TRBD2
CDR3aa: CASSPGTTSYEQYF
CDR3nt: TGTGCCAGCAGTCCCGGGACTACCTCCTACGAGCAGTACTTC

j_gene: TRBJ1-1
abundance: many
v_gene: TRBV7-9
d_gene: NA
CDR3aa: CASSPTANLNTEAFF
CDR3nt: TGTGCCAGCAGCCCGACAGCCAACCTGAACACTGAAGCTTTCTTT

j_gene: TRBJ2-1
abundance: few
v_gene: TRBV5-4
d_gene: NA
CDR3aa: CASSQDLRSYNEQFF
CDR3nt: TGTGCCAGCAGCCAGGACTTACGCTCCTACAATGAGCAGTTCTTC

j_gene: TRBJ1-2
abundance: few
v_gene: TRBV4-3
d_gene: NA
CDR3aa: CASSQDRRTANYGYTF
CDR3nt: TGCGCCAGCAGCCAAGACAGGAGGACTGCTAACTATGGCTACACCTTC

j_gene: TRBJ1-5
abundance: few
v_gene: TRBV6-2/TRBV6-3
d_gene: TRBD1
CDR3aa: CASSWDRRSNQPQHF
CDR3nt: TGTGCCAGCAGTTGGGACAGGAGGAGCAATCAGCCCCAGCATTTT

j_gene: TRBJ2-1
abundance: many
v_gene: TRBV2
d_gene: TRBD1
CDR3aa: CASSEKGAGGYNEQFF
CDR3nt: TGTGCCAGCAGTGAAAAGGGGGCAGGGGGCTACAATGAGCAGTTCTTC

j_gene: TRBJ2-3
abundance: many
v_gene: TRBV29-1
d_gene: NA
CDR3aa: CSVSQGEGTDTQYF
CDR3nt: TGCAGCGTCTCACAGGGAGAGGGCACAGATACGCAGTATTTT

j_gene: TRBJ1-2
abundance: many
v_gene: TRBV12-3/TRBV12-4
d_gene: NA
CDR3aa: CASIVGLGYTF
CDR3nt: TGTGCCAGCATCGTCGGCTTAGGCTACACCTTC

j_gene: TRBJ1-4
abundance: few
v_gene: TRBV7-9
d_gene: NA
CDR3aa: CASRGVRPDNEKLFF
CDR3nt: TGTGCCAGCAGGGGGGTTCGGCCTGATAATGAAAAACTGTTTTTT